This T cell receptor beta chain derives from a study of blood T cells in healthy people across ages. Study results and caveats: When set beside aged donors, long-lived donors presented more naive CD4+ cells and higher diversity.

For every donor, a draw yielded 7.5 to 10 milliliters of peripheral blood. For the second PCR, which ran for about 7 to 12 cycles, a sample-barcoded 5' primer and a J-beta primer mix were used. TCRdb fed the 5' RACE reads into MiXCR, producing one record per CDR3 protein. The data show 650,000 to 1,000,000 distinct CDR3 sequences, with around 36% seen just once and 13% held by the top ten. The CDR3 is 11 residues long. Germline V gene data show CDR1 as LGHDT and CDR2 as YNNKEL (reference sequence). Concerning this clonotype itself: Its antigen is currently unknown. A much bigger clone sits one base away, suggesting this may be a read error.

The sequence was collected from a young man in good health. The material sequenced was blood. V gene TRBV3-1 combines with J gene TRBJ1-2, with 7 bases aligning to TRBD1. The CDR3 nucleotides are TGTGTCAGCAGTACAGGGGAAGGCTACACCTTC. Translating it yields CVSSTGEGYTF.